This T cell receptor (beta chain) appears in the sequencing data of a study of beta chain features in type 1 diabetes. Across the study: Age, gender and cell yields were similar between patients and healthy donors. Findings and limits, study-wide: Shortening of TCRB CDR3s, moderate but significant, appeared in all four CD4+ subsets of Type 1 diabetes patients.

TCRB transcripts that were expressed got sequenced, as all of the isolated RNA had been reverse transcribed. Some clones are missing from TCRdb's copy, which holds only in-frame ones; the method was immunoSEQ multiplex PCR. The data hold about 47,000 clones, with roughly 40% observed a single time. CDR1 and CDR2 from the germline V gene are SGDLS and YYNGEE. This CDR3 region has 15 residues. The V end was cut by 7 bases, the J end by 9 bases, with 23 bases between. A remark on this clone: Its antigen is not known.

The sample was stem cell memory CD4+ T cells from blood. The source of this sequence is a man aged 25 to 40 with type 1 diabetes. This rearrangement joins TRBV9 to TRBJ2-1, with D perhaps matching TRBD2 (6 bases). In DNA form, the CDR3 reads TGTGCCAGCGGTAGTCAGGGACTCTCCTCTGGTGAGCAGTTCTTC. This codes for CASGSQGLSSGEQFF.